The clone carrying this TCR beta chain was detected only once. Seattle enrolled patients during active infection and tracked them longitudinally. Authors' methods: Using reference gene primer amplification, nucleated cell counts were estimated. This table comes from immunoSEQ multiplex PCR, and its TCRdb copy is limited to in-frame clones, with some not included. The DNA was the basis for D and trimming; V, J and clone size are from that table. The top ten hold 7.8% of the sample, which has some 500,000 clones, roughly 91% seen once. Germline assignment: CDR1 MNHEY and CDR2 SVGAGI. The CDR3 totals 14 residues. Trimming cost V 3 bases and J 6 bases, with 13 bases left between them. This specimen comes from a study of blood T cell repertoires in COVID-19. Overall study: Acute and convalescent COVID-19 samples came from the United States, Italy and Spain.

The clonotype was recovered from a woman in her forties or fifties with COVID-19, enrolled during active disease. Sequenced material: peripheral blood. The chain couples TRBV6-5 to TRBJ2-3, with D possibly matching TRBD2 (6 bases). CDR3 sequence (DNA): TGTGCCAGCAGTTATGAGCGGGCCGCGGATACGCAGTATTTT. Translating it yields CASSYERAADTQYF.